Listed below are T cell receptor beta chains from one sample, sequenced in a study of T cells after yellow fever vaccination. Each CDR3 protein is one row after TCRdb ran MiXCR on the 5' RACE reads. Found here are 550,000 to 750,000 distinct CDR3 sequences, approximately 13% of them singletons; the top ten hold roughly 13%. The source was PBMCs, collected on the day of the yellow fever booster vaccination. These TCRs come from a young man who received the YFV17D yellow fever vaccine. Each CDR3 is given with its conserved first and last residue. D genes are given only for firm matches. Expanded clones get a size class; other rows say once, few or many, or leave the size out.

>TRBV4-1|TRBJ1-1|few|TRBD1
CASSLPGQGATEAFF
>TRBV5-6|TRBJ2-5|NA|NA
CASSLGLQQETQYF
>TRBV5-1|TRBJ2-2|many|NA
CASSLGTANTGELFF
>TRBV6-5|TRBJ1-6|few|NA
CASSYRYSPLHF
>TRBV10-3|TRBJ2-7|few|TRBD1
CAISEGQVQYF
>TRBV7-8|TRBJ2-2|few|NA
CASSLMQGKFYTGELFF
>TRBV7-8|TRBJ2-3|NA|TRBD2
CASSLSLALDTQYF
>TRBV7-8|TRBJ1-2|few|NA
CASSSSGAPGYGYTF
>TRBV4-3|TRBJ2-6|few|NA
CASSQEGGVSGANVLTF
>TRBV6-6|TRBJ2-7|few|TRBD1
CASSATGFEQYF
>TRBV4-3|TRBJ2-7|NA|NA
CASSQVTGDSYEQYF
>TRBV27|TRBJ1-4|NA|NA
CASSDWPGFRLFF
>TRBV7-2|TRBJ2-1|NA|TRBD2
CASSLQTGTRGEFF
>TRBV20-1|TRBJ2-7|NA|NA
CSASGDLF
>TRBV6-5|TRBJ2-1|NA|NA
CASSYSPSSDHYNEQFF
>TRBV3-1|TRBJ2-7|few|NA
CASSIENEQYF
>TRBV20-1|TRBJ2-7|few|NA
CSAPSGGSALYEQYF
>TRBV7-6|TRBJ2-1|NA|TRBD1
CASSRTTGSSYNEQFF
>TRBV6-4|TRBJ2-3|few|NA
CASSDSQADTQYF
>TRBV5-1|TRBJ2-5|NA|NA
CASTPGGAQYF
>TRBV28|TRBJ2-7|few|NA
CASSLETLQGSYEQYF
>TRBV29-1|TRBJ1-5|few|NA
CSDQTGHSNQPQHF
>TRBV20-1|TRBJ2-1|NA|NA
CSAIGVGGVPSYNEQFF
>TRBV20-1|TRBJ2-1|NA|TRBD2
CSARDLAGARLGEQFF
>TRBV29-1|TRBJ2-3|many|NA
CSVTQGTDTQYF
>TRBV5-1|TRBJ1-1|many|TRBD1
CASSLKARGHRDTEAFF
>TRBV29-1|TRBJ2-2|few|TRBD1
CSVESGGQGSPGELFF
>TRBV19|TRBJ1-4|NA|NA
CASSIARGAGEKLFF